Below, 10 T cell receptor beta chains from the same sample are listed, as sequenced in a study of patients and donors after allogeneic stem cell transplantation. Each CDR3 protein is one row after TCRdb ran MiXCR on the RT-PCR reads. This table has about 210,000 distinct CDR3 sequences, around two fifths appearing once. Sequencing input: blood, either unsorted or a sorted T cell fraction (not recorded which). These receptor sequences come from a human donor who was either an allogeneic HSCT recipient or a stem cell or donor lymphocyte infusion donor (not recorded which). It is not recorded whose cells these are; they may come from a transplant donor.

This clonotype was observed a handful of times. The J gene is TRBJ1-1, the V gene TRBV7-2; D ambiguous. The V gene lost 2 bases and the J gene lost 0 bases, with 7 bases spanning the gap. Germline values: CDR1 SGHTA, CDR2 FQGNSA. This CDR3 spans 14 amino acids. This CDR3 reads CASSLMGMNTEAFF. DNA for the CDR3: TGTGCCAGCAGCTTAATGGGTATGAACACTGAAGCTTTCTTT.

The table lists this clonotype with a few counts. In DNA form, the CDR3 reads TGTGCCAGCTACGAGGGGGGGCCTCGGAGCAATGAGCAGTTCTTC. It is translated as CASYEGGPRSNEQFF. The J gene is TRBJ2-1, the V gene TRBV28, with D possibly being TRBD2 (7 bases). The V end was cut by 8 bases, the J end by 6 bases, with 20 bases between. The CDR3 covers 15 residues. Germline V gene data show CDR1 as MDHEN and CDR2 as SYDVKM.

CDR3 loop: CASTPGHLLISGANVLTF. CDR3 nucleotide sequence: TGTGCCAGCACCCCGGGACACCTCTTAATCTCTGGGGCCAACGTCCTGACTTTC. This chain joins TRBV11-1 and TRBJ2-6; a weak D match, TRBD1 (6 bases). The CDR3 has 18 residues. Germline CDR1 reads SGHAT; CDR2 reads FQDESV (reference sequence). The V end was cut by 7 bases, the J end by 0 bases, with 19 bases between. Full variable domain (rest looked up from reference TRBV11-1 and TRBJ2-6): EAEVAQSPRYKITEKSQAVAFWCDPISGHATLYWYRQILGQGPELLVQFQDESVVDDSQLPKDRFSAERLKGVDSTLKIQPAELGDSAMYLCASTPGHLLISGANVLTFGAGSRLTVL.

This clonotype was observed a handful of times. The CDR3 DNA follows: TGCGCCAGCAGCCAGTCGGTCCCCTCAACTAATGAAAAACTGTTTTTT. This encodes CASSQSVPSTNEKLFF. The V gene is TRBV5-1, the J gene TRBJ1-4; D call uncertain. The germline gives CDR1 SGHRS, CDR2 YFSETQ. The V and J ends lost 4 bases and 0 bases respectively, with 13 bases between them. This CDR3 comprises 16 residues.

This clonotype turned up a few times. This CDR3 is CASSFKPGQNYGYTF. CDR3 nucleotides: TGTGCCAGCAGCTTTAAACCGGGACAAAACTATGGCTACACCTTC. This chain joins TRBV7-2 and TRBJ1-2, with a tentative D call TRBD1 (6 bases). This CDR3 is built from 15 residues. Looked up from germline, CDR1 is SGHTA and CDR2 is FQGNSA. Trimming removed 3 bases from V and 2 bases from J, with 13 bases in between.

The table lists this clonotype with a few counts. V is TRBV19 and J is TRBJ1-1; no clear D. With 3 bases removed from V and 1 base from J, the gap between germline ends came to 9 bases. CDR3 length equals 14 residues. Per germline, CDR1 LNHDA and CDR2 SQIVND (reference sequence). The CDR3 sequence is CASSIPNRNTEAFF. Here the CDR3 DNA reads TGTGCCAGTAGTATCCCGAATCGGAACACTGAAGCTTTCTTT.

There are a few counts of this clonotype. The chain joins TRBV7-9 to TRBJ1-1; a weak D match, TRBD1 (6 bases). Trimming cost V 3 bases and J 0 bases, with 8 bases left between them. The CDR3 spans 14 residues. Germline V lookup: CDR1 SEHNR, CDR2 FQNEAQ (reference sequence). CDR3 sequence reads: CASSLGHLNTEAFF. For the CDR3, the DNA is TGTGCCAGCAGCTTGGGACACCTGAACACTGAAGCTTTCTTT.

V and J are TRBV29-1 and TRBJ2-3; D is unresolved. Germline loops: CDR1 SQVTM, CDR2 ANQGSEA. The length of the CDR3 is 14 residues. V was clipped by 2 bases and J by 0 bases, with 9 bases between them. The CDR3 is CSVELGRSTDTQYF. The CDR3 nucleotides read TGCAGCGTTGAATTGGGCCGGAGCACAGATACGCAGTATTTT.

This chain links TRBV2 with TRBJ1-2; TRBD1 is a possible D gene (5 bases). Germline loops: CDR1 SNHLY, CDR2 FYNNEI. The CDR3 runs to 15 residues. V was shortened by 1 base and J by 7 bases, with 16 bases between the two germline ends. The CDR3 DNA is TGTGCCAGCAGTGAAGTGCCGCGACAGATCGGTGGCTACACCTTC. This translates into CASSEVPRQIGGYTF.

This clonotype was counted between two and nine times. The J gene is TRBJ1-2, the V gene TRBV29-1; a weak D match, TRBD1 (5 bases). Germline V gene lookup returns CDR1 SQVTM and CDR2 ANQGSEA. The CDR3 runs to 15 residues. Trimming took off 6 bases at V and 3 bases at J, with 20 bases between the two ends. The CDR3 nucleotides read TGCAGCGTCCTTGAACCCCGGGCCAGGGACTATGGCTACACCTTC. Residues: CSVLEPRARDYGYTF.